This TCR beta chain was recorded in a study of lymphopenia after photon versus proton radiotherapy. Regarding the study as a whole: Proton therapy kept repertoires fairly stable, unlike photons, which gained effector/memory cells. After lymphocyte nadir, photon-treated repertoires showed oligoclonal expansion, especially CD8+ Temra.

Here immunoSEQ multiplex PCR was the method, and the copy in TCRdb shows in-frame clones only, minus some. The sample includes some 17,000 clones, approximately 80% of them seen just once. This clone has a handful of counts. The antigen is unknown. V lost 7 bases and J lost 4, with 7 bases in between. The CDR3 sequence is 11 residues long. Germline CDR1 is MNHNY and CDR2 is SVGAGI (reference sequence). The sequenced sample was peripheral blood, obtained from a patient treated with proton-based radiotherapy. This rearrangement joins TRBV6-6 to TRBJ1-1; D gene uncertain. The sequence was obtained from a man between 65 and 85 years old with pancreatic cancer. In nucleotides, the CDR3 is TGTGCCAGCACGGAGACCACTGAAGCTTTCTTT. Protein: CASTETTEAFF.